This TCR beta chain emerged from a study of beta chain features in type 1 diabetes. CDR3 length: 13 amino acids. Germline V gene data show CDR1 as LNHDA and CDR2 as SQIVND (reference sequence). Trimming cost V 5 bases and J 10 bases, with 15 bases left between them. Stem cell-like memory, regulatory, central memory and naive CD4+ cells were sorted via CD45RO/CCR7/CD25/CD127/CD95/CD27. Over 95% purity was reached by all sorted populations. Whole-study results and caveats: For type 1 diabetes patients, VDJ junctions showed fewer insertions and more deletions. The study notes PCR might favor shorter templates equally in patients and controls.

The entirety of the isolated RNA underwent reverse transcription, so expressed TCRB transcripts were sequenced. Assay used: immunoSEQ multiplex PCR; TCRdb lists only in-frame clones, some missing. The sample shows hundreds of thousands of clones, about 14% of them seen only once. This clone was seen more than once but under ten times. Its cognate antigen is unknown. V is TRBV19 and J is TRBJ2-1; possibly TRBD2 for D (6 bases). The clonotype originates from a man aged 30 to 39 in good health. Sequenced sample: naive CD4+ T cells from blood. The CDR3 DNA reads TGTGCCAGTAGTCGACTAGGCGCCAGGGAGCAGTTCTTC. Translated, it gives CASSRLGAREQFF. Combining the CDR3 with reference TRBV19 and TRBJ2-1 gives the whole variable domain DGGITQSPKYLFRKEGQNVTLSCEQNLNHDAMYWYRQDPGQGLRLIYYSQIVNDFQKGDIAEGYSVSREKKESFPLTVTSAQKNPTAFYLCASSRLGAREQFFGPGTRLTVL.